These T cell receptor beta chains were read from a single sample in a study of long-term antiretroviral therapy in people with HIV. The assay was immunoSEQ multiplex PCR, and TCRdb's table has in-frame clones only and misses some. Of about 25,000 clones listed, almost 90% are singletons. The material was unsorted PBMCs, obtained more than 4.3 years after starting antiretroviral therapy. All receptors derive from a man aged 25 to 40 with HIV. Each CDR3 is given with its conserved first and last residue. Fields, in order: D gene, J gene, V gene, clone size, CDR3 protein, CDR3 DNA. The D gene is left open where the match is weak. The size entry is marked missing in some rows and otherwise reads once, few, many or a size class.

d_gene: NA
j_gene: TRBJ2-5
v_gene: TRBV19
abundance: NA
CDR3aa: CASSIVLASVGTQYF
CDR3nt: TGTGCCAGTAGTATAGTGCTAGCCAGCGTTGGGACCCAGTACTTC

d_gene: NA
j_gene: TRBJ2-2
v_gene: TRBV7-9
abundance: NA
CDR3aa: CASSLVPGGELFF
CDR3nt: TGTGCCAGCAGCTTAGTCCCCGGTGGGGAGCTGTTTTTT

d_gene: TRBD1
j_gene: TRBJ1-2
v_gene: TRBV29-1
abundance: NA
CDR3aa: CSVRIQGVGYGYTF
CDR3nt: TGCAGCGTTCGGATACAGGGGGTGGGATATGGCTACACCTTC

d_gene: TRBD1
j_gene: TRBJ2-5
v_gene: TRBV7-2
abundance: NA
CDR3aa: CASGDRGKTQYF
CDR3nt: TGTGCCAGCGGCGACAGGGGAAAGACCCAGTACTTC

d_gene: NA
j_gene: TRBJ1-1
v_gene: TRBV28
abundance: NA
CDR3aa: CASSLQGRGTEAFF
CDR3nt: TGTGCCAGCAGTTTACAGGGGCGCGGCACTGAAGCTTTCTTT

d_gene: NA
j_gene: TRBJ2-7
v_gene: TRBV4-2
abundance: NA
CDR3aa: CASSQDFSAGYEQYF
CDR3nt: TGTGCCAGCAGCCAAGATTTTTCTGCCGGATACGAGCAGTACTTC

d_gene: NA
j_gene: TRBJ1-2
v_gene: TRBV7-8
abundance: NA
CDR3aa: CASSETMEGYTF
CDR3nt: TGTGCCAGCAGCGAGACGATGGAAGGCTACACCTTC

d_gene: NA
j_gene: TRBJ1-5
v_gene: TRBV7-9
abundance: NA
CDR3aa: CASSLIRTDSRGQPQHF
CDR3nt: TGTGCCAGCAGCTTGATCCGGACAGACTCGCGGGGTCAGCCCCAGCATTTT

d_gene: NA
j_gene: TRBJ2-7
v_gene: TRBV29-1
abundance: NA
CDR3aa: CSVARGNEQYF
CDR3nt: TGCAGCGTTGCAAGGGGGAACGAGCAGTACTTC

d_gene: NA
j_gene: TRBJ1-2
v_gene: TRBV9
abundance: NA
CDR3aa: CASSVGEGEIYGYTF
CDR3nt: TGTGCCAGCAGCGTAGGTGAAGGGGAAATCTATGGCTACACCTTC

d_gene: TRBD1
j_gene: TRBJ2-3
v_gene: TRBV19
abundance: NA
CDR3aa: CASSPDRGPDTQYF
CDR3nt: TGTGCCAGTAGCCCGGACAGGGGGCCAGATACGCAGTATTTT

d_gene: NA
j_gene: TRBJ2-7
v_gene: TRBV7-2
abundance: NA
CDR3aa: CASSTPGLRITQPYYEQYF
CDR3nt: TGTGCCAGCAGCACCCCAGGGCTGCGGATCACGCAACCCTACTACGAGCAGTACTTC

d_gene: NA
j_gene: TRBJ2-2
v_gene: TRBV7-9
abundance: NA
CDR3aa: CASSLTGPYTGELFF
CDR3nt: TGTGCCAGCAGCTTGACCGGGCCCTACACCGGGGAGCTGTTTTTT

d_gene: NA
j_gene: TRBJ1-1
v_gene: TRBV9
abundance: NA
CDR3aa: CASSVGPGGGGTEAFF
CDR3nt: TGTGCCAGCAGCGTAGGGCCGGGAGGAGGAGGCACTGAAGCTTTCTTT

d_gene: NA
j_gene: TRBJ1-1
v_gene: TRBV20-1
abundance: NA
CDR3aa: CSARANTEAFF
CDR3nt: TGCAGTGCTAGAGCCAACACTGAAGCTTTCTTT

d_gene: NA
j_gene: TRBJ2-5
v_gene: TRBV5-1
abundance: NA
CDR3aa: CASSLAGIQETQYF
CDR3nt: TGCGCCAGCAGCTTGGCAGGAATCCAAGAGACCCAGTACTTC

d_gene: NA
j_gene: TRBJ1-1
v_gene: TRBV5-1
abundance: few
CDR3aa: CASSLVRNTEAFF
CDR3nt: TGCGCCAGCAGCTTGGTCAGGAACACTGAAGCTTTCTTT

d_gene: NA
j_gene: TRBJ2-2
v_gene: TRBV4-1
abundance: NA
CDR3aa: CASSHPPRQPTRTGELFF
CDR3nt: TGCGCCAGCAGCCATCCACCTCGACAGCCTACGAGGACCGGGGAGCTGTTTTTT

d_gene: TRBD2
j_gene: TRBJ2-5
v_gene: TRBV29-1
abundance: NA
CDR3aa: CSVESTSGKETQYF
CDR3nt: TGCAGCGTTGAAAGTACTAGCGGGAAAGAGACCCAGTACTTC

d_gene: NA
j_gene: TRBJ1-3
v_gene: TRBV7-2
abundance: NA
CDR3aa: CASSLVSIGNTIYF
CDR3nt: TGTGCCAGCAGCTTAGTCAGCATCGGAAACACCATATATTTT

d_gene: NA
j_gene: TRBJ1-5
v_gene: TRBV19
abundance: few
CDR3aa: CASSDYSNQPQHF
CDR3nt: TGTGCCAGTAGCGATTATAGCAATCAGCCCCAGCATTTT

d_gene: NA
j_gene: TRBJ1-1
v_gene: TRBV7-7
abundance: NA
CDR3aa: CASGGASRNTEAFF
CDR3nt: TGTGCTAGCGGGGGGGCTTCGAGGAACACTGAAGCTTTCTTT

d_gene: TRBD1
j_gene: TRBJ1-2
v_gene: TRBV4-2
abundance: NA
CDR3aa: CASSTQGAYGYTF
CDR3nt: TGTGCCAGCAGCACCCAGGGGGCCTATGGCTACACCTTC

d_gene: NA
j_gene: TRBJ2-7
v_gene: TRBV6-1
abundance: NA
CDR3aa: CASSWTPPYEQYF
CDR3nt: TGTGCCAGCAGTTGGACACCGCCCTACGAGCAGTACTTC

d_gene: NA
j_gene: TRBJ1-1
v_gene: TRBV6-5
abundance: once
CDR3aa: CASSRGQLREAFF
CDR3nt: TGTGCCAGCAGTAGGGGTCAGCTCCGAGAAGCTTTCTTT

d_gene: NA
j_gene: TRBJ2-7
v_gene: TRBV2
abundance: NA
CDR3aa: CASRDFDYEQYF
CDR3nt: TGTGCCAGCCGGGACTTCGACTACGAGCAGTACTTC

d_gene: NA
j_gene: TRBJ2-6
v_gene: TRBV6-6
abundance: NA
CDR3aa: CASSQGLAGANVLTF
CDR3nt: TGTGCCAGCAGTCAAGGTCTGGCTGGGGCCAACGTCCTGACTTTC

d_gene: TRBD2
j_gene: TRBJ2-7
v_gene: TRBV19
abundance: NA
CDR3aa: CASSIVGTSGLYEQYF
CDR3nt: TGTGCCAGTAGTATAGTGGGGACTAGCGGTCTCTACGAGCAGTACTTC

d_gene: TRBD1
j_gene: TRBJ2-7
v_gene: TRBV19
abundance: few
CDR3aa: CASKTGDPHEQYF
CDR3nt: TGTGCCAGCAAGACAGGGGATCCCCACGAGCAGTACTTC

d_gene: TRBD2
j_gene: TRBJ2-3
v_gene: TRBV30
abundance: NA
CDR3aa: CAWRLAGGTDTQYF
CDR3nt: TGTGCCTGGAGACTAGCGGGTGGCACAGATACGCAGTATTTT

d_gene: NA
j_gene: TRBJ1-3
v_gene: TRBV18
abundance: NA
CDR3aa: CASSPPRTSGNTIYF
CDR3nt: TGTGCCAGCTCACCACCTCGGACCTCTGGAAACACCATATATTTT

d_gene: NA
j_gene: TRBJ1-2
v_gene: TRBV7-9
abundance: NA
CDR3aa: CASSLTDYGYTF
CDR3nt: TGTGCCAGCAGCTTAACGGACTATGGCTACACCTTC

d_gene: TRBD2
j_gene: TRBJ2-3
v_gene: TRBV18
abundance: NA
CDR3aa: CASSREVLAGALFTDTQYF
CDR3nt: TGTGCCAGCTCACGCGAGGTACTAGCGGGGGCGCTTTTCACAGATACGCAGTATTTT

d_gene: TRBD2
j_gene: TRBJ2-5
v_gene: TRBV2
abundance: NA
CDR3aa: CATSARGETQYF
CDR3nt: TGTGCCACCTCCGCGCGGGGGGAGACCCAGTACTTC

d_gene: TRBD2
j_gene: TRBJ2-3
v_gene: TRBV9
abundance: NA
CDR3aa: CASSVEAREPHTQYF
CDR3nt: TGTGCCAGCAGCGTAGAGGCGCGGGAGCCCCATACGCAGTATTTT

d_gene: NA
j_gene: TRBJ1-2
v_gene: TRBV10-3
abundance: once
CDR3aa: CAISESTVNYGYTF
CDR3nt: TGTGCCATCAGTGAGTCGACTGTGAACTATGGCTACACCTTC

d_gene: NA
j_gene: TRBJ1-3
v_gene: TRBV7-2
abundance: NA
CDR3aa: CASAVGDITAGNTIYF
CDR3nt: TGTGCCAGCGCCGTTGGGGACATCACAGCTGGAAACACCATATATTTT

d_gene: TRBD1
j_gene: TRBJ1-1
v_gene: TRBV30
abundance: NA
CDR3aa: CAWGSGTGASMNTEAFF
CDR3nt: TGTGCCTGGGGGTCGGGGACAGGGGCGAGCATGAACACTGAAGCTTTCTTT

d_gene: NA
j_gene: TRBJ2-7
v_gene: TRBV9
abundance: NA
CDR3aa: CASSISSRLFYEQYF
CDR3nt: TGTGCCAGCAGCATCTCCTCCCGTCTATTCTACGAGCAGTACTTC

d_gene: NA
j_gene: TRBJ1-2
v_gene: TRBV6-5
abundance: NA
CDR3aa: CASRQYRDPNYGYTF
CDR3nt: TGTGCCAGCAGGCAATACAGGGACCCGAACTATGGCTACACCTTC

d_gene: NA
j_gene: TRBJ1-2
v_gene: TRBV27
abundance: NA
CDR3aa: CASSYAYSRQTANYGYTF
CDR3nt: TGTGCCAGCAGTTACGCGTACTCCAGACAGACCGCTAACTATGGCTACACCTTC